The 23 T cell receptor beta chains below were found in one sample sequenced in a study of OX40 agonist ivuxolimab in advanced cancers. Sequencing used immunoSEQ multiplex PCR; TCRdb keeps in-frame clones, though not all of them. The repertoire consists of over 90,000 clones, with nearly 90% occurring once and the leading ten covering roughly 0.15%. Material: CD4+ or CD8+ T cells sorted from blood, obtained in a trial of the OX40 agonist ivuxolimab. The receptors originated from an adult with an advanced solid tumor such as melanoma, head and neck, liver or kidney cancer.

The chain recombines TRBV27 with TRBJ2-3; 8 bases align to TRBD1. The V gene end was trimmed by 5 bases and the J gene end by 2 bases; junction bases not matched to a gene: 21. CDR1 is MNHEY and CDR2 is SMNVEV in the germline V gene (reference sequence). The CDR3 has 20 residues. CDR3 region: CASSPSPSARGRRNTDTQYF. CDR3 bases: TGTGCCAGCAGTCCAAGCCCCTCCGCCAGGGGGCGTCGTAACACAGATACGCAGTATTTT.

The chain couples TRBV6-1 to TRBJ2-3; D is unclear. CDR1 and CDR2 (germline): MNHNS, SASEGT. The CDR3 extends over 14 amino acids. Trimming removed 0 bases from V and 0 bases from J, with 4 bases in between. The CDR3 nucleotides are TGTGCCAGCAGTGAAGCAGCTAGCACAGATACGCAGTATTTT. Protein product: CASSEAASTDTQYF.

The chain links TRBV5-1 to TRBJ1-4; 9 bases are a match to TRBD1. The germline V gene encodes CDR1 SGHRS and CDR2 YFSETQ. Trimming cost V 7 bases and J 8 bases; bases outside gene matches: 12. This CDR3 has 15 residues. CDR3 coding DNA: TGCGCCAGCGGGCCCACCGGGACAGGGTTAGAAAAACTGTTTTTT. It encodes CASGPTGTGLEKLFF. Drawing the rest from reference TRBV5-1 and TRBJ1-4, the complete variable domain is KAGVTQTPRYLIKTRGQQVTLSCSPISGHRSVSWYQQTPGQGLQFLFEYFSETQRNKGNFPGRFSGRQFSNSRSEMNVSTLELGDSALYLCASGPTGTGLEKLFFGSGTQLSVL.

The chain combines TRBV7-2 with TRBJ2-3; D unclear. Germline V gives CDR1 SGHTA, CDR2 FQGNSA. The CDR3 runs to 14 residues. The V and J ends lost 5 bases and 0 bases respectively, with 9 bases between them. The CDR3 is CASSPSTSTDTQYF. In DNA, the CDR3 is TGTGCCAGCAGCCCCTCCACTAGCACAGATACGCAGTATTTT.

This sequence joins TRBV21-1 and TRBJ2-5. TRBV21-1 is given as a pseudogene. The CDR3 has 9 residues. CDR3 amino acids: CASRGTQYF. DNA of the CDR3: TGTGCCAGCAGGGGGACCCAGTACTTC.

The CDR3 DNA reads as TGTGCCAGCAGCAATAGCGGGAGGGCCTCCTACGAGCAGTACTTC. Encoded protein: CASSNSGRASYEQYF. The J gene is TRBJ2-7, the V gene TRBV7-2, with 11 bases that match TRBD2. The CDR3 covers 15 residues. In germline, CDR1 is SGHTA, CDR2 FQGNSA. Germline trimming cut 5 bases from V and 0 bases from J; bases unmatched to any gene: 3.

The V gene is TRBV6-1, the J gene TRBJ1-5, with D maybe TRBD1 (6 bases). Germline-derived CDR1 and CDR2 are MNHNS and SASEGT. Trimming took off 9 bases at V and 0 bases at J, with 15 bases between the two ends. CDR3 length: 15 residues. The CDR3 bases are TGTGCCAGTAGACTAGGGGGGTCTAGCAATCAGCCCCAGCATTTT. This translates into CASRLGGSSNQPQHF.

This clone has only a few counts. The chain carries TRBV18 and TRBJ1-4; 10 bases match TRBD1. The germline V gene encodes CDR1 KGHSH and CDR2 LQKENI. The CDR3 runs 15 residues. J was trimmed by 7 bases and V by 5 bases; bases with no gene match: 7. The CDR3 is CASSGSTGGREKLFF. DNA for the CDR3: TGTGCCAGCTCAGGATCGACAGGGGGCCGTGAAAAACTGTTTTTT. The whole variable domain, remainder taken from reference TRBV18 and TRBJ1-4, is NAGVMQNPRHLVRRRGQEARLRCSPMKGHSHVYWYRQLPEEGLKFMVYLQKENIIDESGMPKERFSAEFPKEGPSILRIQQVVRGDSAAYFCASSGSTGGREKLFFGSGTQLSVL.

The CDR3 sequence is CASSQRSQGANTEAFF. Written as DNA, the CDR3 is TGTGCCAGCAGCCAGAGGTCACAGGGGGCGAACACTGAAGCTTTCTTT. The V call is TRBV4-2, the J call TRBJ1-1, with 9 bases aligning to TRBD1. The CDR3 sequence is 16 residues long. Germline V gene data show CDR1 as LGHNA and CDR2 as YNFKEQ. V lost 3 bases, J lost 1 base, and 6 bases stayed unmatched.

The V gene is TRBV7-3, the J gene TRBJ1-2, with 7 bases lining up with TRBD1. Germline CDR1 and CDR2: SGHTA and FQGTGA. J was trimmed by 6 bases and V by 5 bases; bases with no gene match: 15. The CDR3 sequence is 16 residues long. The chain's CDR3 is CASSLTLLTGIDGYTF. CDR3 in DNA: TGTGCCAGCAGCCTTACCCTCCTGACAGGGATAGATGGCTACACCTTC.

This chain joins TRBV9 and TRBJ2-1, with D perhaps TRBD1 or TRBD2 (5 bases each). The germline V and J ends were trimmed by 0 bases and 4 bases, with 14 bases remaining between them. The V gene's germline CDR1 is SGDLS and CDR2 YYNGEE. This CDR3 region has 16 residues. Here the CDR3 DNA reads TGTGCCAGCAGCGTAGCTGGGACGCGTCTTTACAATGAGCAGTTCTTC. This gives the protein CASSVAGTRLYNEQFF.

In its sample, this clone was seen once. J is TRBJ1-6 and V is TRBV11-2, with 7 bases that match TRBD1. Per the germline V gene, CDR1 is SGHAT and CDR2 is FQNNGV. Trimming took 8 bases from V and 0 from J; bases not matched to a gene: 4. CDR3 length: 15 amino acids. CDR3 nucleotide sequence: TGTGCCAGCCAGGACAGGACCTCCTATAATTCACCCCTCCACTTT. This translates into CASQDRTSYNSPLHF.

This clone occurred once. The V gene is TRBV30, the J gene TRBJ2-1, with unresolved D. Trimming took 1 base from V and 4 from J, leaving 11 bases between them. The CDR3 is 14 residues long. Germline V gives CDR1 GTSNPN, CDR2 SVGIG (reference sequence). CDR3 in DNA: TGTGCCTGGAGTGGTGGGGTAGGGTACAATGAGCAGTTCTTC. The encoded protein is CAWSGGVGYNEQFF.

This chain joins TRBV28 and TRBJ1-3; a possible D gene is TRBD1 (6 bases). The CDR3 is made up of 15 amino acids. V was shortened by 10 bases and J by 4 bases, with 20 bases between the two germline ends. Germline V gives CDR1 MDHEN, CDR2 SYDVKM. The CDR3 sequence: CATSPYRTDGNTIYF. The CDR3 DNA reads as TGTGCCACCTCCCCCTACCGGACAGACGGAAACACCATATATTTT. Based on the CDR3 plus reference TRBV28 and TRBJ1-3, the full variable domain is DVKVTQSSRYLVKRTGEKVFLECVQDMDHENMFWYRQDPGLGLRLIYFSYDVKMKEKGDIPEGYSVSREKKERFSLILESASTNQTSMYLCATSPYRTDGNTIYFGEGSWLTVV.

The CDR3 here is CASSGQNEQYF. The CDR3, as DNA: TGTGCCAGCAGTGGACAGAACGAGCAGTACTTC. V usage is TRBV6-1 and J usage is TRBJ2-7; weak D call: TRBD1 (5 bases). V was cut by 4 bases and J by 5 bases, with 6 bases left in between. Per germline, CDR1 MNHNS and CDR2 SASEGT. The CDR3 has 11 residues.

CDR3 amino acids: CASSLRGLRQGAVTGELFF. In nucleotides, the CDR3 is TGTGCCAGCAGCTTGAGAGGGCTGAGACAGGGGGCGGTTACCGGGGAGCTGTTTTTT. This chain connects TRBV11-3 to TRBJ2-2, with 10 bases fitting TRBD1. V shed 3 bases, J shed 5 bases, and the junction held 15 bases outside the gene matches. The CDR3 contains 19 residues. From germline, CDR1 is SGHNT and CDR2 YENEEA.

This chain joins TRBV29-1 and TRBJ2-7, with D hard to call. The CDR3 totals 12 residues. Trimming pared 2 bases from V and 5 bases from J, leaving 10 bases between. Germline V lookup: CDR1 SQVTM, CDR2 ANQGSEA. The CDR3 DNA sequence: TGCAGCGTTGAATCGGGTGGGGACGAGCAGTACTTC. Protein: CSVESGGDEQYF.

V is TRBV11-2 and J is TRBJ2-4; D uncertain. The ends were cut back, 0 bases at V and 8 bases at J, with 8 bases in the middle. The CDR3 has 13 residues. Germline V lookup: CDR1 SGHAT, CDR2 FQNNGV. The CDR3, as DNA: TGTGCCAGCAGCTTAGACAGGTTGGACATTCAGTACTTC. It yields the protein CASSLDRLDIQYF.

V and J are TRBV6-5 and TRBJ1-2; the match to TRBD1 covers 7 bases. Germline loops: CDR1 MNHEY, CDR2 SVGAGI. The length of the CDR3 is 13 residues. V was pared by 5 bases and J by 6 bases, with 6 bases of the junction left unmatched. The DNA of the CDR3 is TGTGCCAGCAGTGTCTCAGGGGGGCATGGCTACACCTTC. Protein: CASSVSGGHGYTF.

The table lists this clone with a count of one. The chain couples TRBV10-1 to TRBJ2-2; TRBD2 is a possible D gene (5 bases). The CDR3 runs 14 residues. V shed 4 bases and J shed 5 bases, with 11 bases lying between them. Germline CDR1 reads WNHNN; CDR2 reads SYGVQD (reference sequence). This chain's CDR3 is CASSGLGETGELFF. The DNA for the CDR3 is TGCGCCAGCAGTGGTCTGGGAGAAACCGGGGAGCTGTTTTTT.

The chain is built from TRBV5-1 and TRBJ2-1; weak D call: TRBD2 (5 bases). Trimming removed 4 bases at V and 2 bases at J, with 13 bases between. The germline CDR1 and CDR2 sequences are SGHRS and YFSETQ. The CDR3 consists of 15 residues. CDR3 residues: CASSPGLFAYNEQFF. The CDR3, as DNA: TGCGCCAGCAGCCCCGGACTTTTCGCCTACAATGAGCAGTTCTTC.

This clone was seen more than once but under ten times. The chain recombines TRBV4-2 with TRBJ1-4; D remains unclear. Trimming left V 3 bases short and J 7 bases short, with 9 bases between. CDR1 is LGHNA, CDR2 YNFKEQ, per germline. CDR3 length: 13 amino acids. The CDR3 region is CASSHAAAEKLFF. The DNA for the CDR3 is TGTGCCAGCAGCCACGCCGCGGCTGAAAAACTGTTTTTT.

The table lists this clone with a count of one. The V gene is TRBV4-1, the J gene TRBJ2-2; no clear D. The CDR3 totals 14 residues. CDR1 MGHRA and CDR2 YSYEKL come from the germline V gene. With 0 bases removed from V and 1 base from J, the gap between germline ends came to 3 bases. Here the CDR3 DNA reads TGCGCCAGCAGCCAAGATCAGAACACCGGGGAGCTGTTTTTT. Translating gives CASSQDQNTGELFF.